A selection of T cell receptor beta chains follows, all from one sample in a study of blood T cell repertoires in COVID-19. The protocol was immunoSEQ multiplex PCR, while the TCRdb copy is restricted to in-frame clones and leaves out a portion. This sample has approximately 290,000 clones, with about 85% found just once. Sequencing input: peripheral blood. These receptors were collected from a human donor with COVID-19, enrolled during active disease. The donor label of this sample is uncertain. Each CDR3 is given with its conserved first and last residue. D genes are given only for firm matches. The size entry is marked missing in some rows and otherwise reads once, few, many or a size class.

j_call v_call d_call clone_size cdr3_nt cdr3_aa
TRBJ2-1 TRBV7-8 . . TGTGCCAGCAGCTTATATTCAGACTTCCCAGACAATGAGCAGTTCTTC CASSLYSDFPDNEQFF
TRBJ2-5 TRBV30 . . TGTGCCTGGAGTGAGCTAGCGCCATCCCAAGAGACCCAGTACTTC CAWSELAPSQETQYF
TRBJ1-2 TRBV27 TRBD1 few TGTGCCAGCAGCCCCCGGGACAGGGCTGGCTACACCTTC CASSPRDRAGYTF
TRBJ1-5 TRBV6-5 . . TGTGCCAGCAGTAGGGAGAGGGATCAGCCCCAGCATTTT CASSRERDQPQHF
TRBJ2-5 TRBV4-1 . few TGCGCCAGCAGCCAAGACCATCAAGAGACCCAGTACTTC CASSQDHQETQYF
TRBJ2-5 TRBV5-1 . . TGCGCCAGCAGCTTGATCGTACAAGAGACCCAGTACTTC CASSLIVQETQYF
TRBJ2-1 TRBV7-9 . . TGTGCCAGCAGCTCCCGGGGCGGGACCAGCTCCTACAATGAGCAGTTCTTC CASSSRGGTSSYNEQFF
TRBJ2-1 TRBV6-2/TRBV6-3 TRBD2 once TGTGCCAGCAGTTTATTGGTAGCGGGAGGCAATGAGCAGTTCTTC CASSLLVAGGNEQFF
TRBJ2-2 TRBV5-1 TRBD2 . TGCGCCAGCACAGGGACTAGCACGGGCACCGGGGAGCTGTTTTTT CASTGTSTGTGELFF
TRBJ2-7 TRBV19 TRBD2 . TGTGCCAGTAGTGTCGTAGCGGGGGCTTACGAGCAGTACTTC CASSVVAGAYEQYF
TRBJ2-7 TRBV29-1 TRBD2 . TGCAGCGCCGGGACTAGCGGCTCCTACGAGCAGTACTTC CSAGTSGSYEQYF
TRBJ1-2 TRBV28 TRBD1 . TGTGCCACCGACAGGGGGGTCCCGTTTGGCTACACCTTC CATDRGVPFGYTF
TRBJ1-2 TRBV7-2 . . TGTGCCAGCAGCTTAGGGTCAGGGGAGGGGTATGGCTACACCTTC CASSLGSGEGYGYTF
TRBJ1-5 TRBV6-1 . . TGTGCCAGCAGTGAATGGCGGCAGCCCCAGCATTTT CASSEWRQPQHF
TRBJ2-1 TRBV2 TRBD2 . TGTGCCAGCAGTGAAGGGCCAGCGGGAAACTACAATGAGCAGTTCTTC CASSEGPAGNYNEQFF
TRBJ1-1 TRBV28 . . TGTGCCAGCCCGCCCGGGACACCTCAAATGAACACTGAAGCTTTCTTT CASPPGTPQMNTEAFF
TRBJ2-2 TRBV12-3/TRBV12-4 TRBD2 once TGTGCCAGCAGACTAGCGCCCGGGGAGCTGTTTTTT CASRLAPGELFF
TRBJ2-6 TRBV3-1/TRBV3-2 TRBD1 . TGTGCCAGCAGCCATGGGACAGGGGGCGCTGGGGCCAACGTCCTGACTTTC CASSHGTGGAGANVLTF
TRBJ1-6 TRBV19 . . TGTGCCAGTAGGCCGTCGGGGGGGACCTATAATTCACCCCTCCACTTT CASRPSGGTYNSPLHF
TRBJ1-2 TRBV6-1 . . TGTGCCAGCAGTGACCCCGGGGACACCCGGTTAAACTATGGCTACACCTTC CASSDPGDTRLNYGYTF
TRBJ2-5 TRBV7-8 . . TGTGCCAGCAGCCTTACCCGGGAGACCCAGTACTTC CASSLTRETQYF
TRBJ2-7 TRBV19 . . TGTGCCAGTAGCCTCAGGGGCAGGGGCTCCTACGAGCAGTACTTC CASSLRGRGSYEQYF
TRBJ1-6 TRBV2 . few TGTGCCAGCACCTGGAGCGGGGCAGGAAACTCACCCCTCCACTTT CASTWSGAGNSPLHF
TRBJ1-1 TRBV6-2/TRBV6-3 . . TGTGCCAGCAGCCAAGGGGGGGCGCGGAACACTGAAGCTTTCTTT CASSQGGARNTEAFF
TRBJ2-7 TRBV27 . . TGTGCCAGCAGACAGGGCTACGAGCAGTACTTC CASRQGYEQYF
TRBJ2-2 TRBV28 TRBD1 . TGTGCCAGCAGTTTATCCAGGGGGTTCGCCGGGGAGCTGTTTTTT CASSLSRGFAGELFF
TRBJ2-5 TRBV20-1 . . TGCAGTGCTGAGGGCGGGGAGACCCAGTACTTC CSAEGGETQYF
TRBJ1-1 TRBV28 TRBD1 . TGTGCCAGCAGTTTTTTATTGGACAGGTTTACGTGGAACACTGAAGCTTTCTTT CASSFLLDRFTWNTEAFF
TRBJ1-2 TRBV2 . . TGTGCCAGCAAGGTACAAGCGGGGTATGGCTACACCTTC CASKVQAGYGYTF
TRBJ2-3 TRBV28 . . TGTGCCAGCGTTGGCGGGATTGTGGGAACAGATACGCAGTATTTT CASVGGIVGTDTQYF
TRBJ1-1 TRBV5-4 . . TGTGCCAGCAGCTTGGCCGGGAGGCAGAACACTGAAGCTTTCTTT CASSLAGRQNTEAFF
TRBJ2-2 TRBV12-5 TRBD1 . TGTGCTAGTGGTAAAGGACAGGCGAACACCGGGGAGCTGTTTTTT CASGKGQANTGELFF
TRBJ1-5 TRBV6-1 . . TGTGCCAGCAGTGAATACTACTCGGGAAATCAGCCCCAGCATTTT CASSEYYSGNQPQHF
TRBJ2-1 TRBV24-1 TRBD1 few TGTGCCACCAGTGATTGGCCCGGACAGGGGGGGGACAATGAGCAGTTCTTC CATSDWPGQGGDNEQFF
TRBJ2-7 TRBV24-1 TRBD1 . TGTGCCACCAGTGGTGGGACAGGGGATCACTACGAGCAGTACTTC CATSGGTGDHYEQYF
TRBJ1-6 TRBV28 . . TGTGCCAGCAGTTTAGGGCGGGCTGGGAATTCACCCCTCCACTTT CASSLGRAGNSPLHF
TRBJ2-7 TRBV5-1 . . TGCGCCAGCAGTGCAGGGGTAATCACCTACGAGCAGTACTTC CASSAGVITYEQYF
TRBJ2-3 TRBV19 . . TGTGCCAGTAGTATTTCAACAGATACGCAGTATTTT CASSISTDTQYF
TRBJ2-7 TRBV10-3 TRBD2 once TGTGCCATCAGGTCCGGGGCTAGCGGGACTCACGAGCAGTACTTC CAIRSGASGTHEQYF
TRBJ2-5 TRBV28 . . TGTGCCAGCACCATGGAGGAGACCCAGTACTTC CASTMEETQYF
TRBJ2-3 TRBV5-1 . . TGCGCCAGCAGCTTCAACGGGGATACGCAGTATTTT CASSFNGDTQYF
TRBJ1-1 TRBV6-5 . . TGTGCCAGCTCCCGTTACACTGAAGCTTTCTTT CASSRYTEAFF
TRBJ1-2 TRBV20-1 . few TGCAGTGCTAGTTCGGCGGAGACTAACTATGGCTACACCTTC CSASSAETNYGYTF
TRBJ1-1 TRBV6-6 TRBD1 . TGTGCCAGCAGAAGGGGGGACAGGGGGGTGAACACTGAAGCTTTCTTT CASRRGDRGVNTEAFF
TRBJ1-3 TRBV9 . once TGTGCCAGCAGCGCCATCCCAGGGGCTGGAAACACCATATATTTT CASSAIPGAGNTIYF
TRBJ1-6 TRBV27 . . TGTGCCAGCAGTTTCAGGACAACAAATTCACCCCTCCACTTT CASSFRTTNSPLHF
TRBJ2-1 TRBV19 TRBD2 . TGTGCCAGTATCCTGGGGGGGACTAGCGGCAATGAGCAGTTCTTC CASILGGTSGNEQFF
TRBJ1-1 TRBV29-1 . . TGCAGCGCCCGTATTACTGAAGCTTTCTTT CSARITEAFF
TRBJ2-1 TRBV28 TRBD1 . TGTGCCAGCCGGACAGGGGATGAGCAGTTCTTC CASRTGDEQFF
TRBJ2-3 TRBV5-4 . . TGTGCCAGCAGCTCGCCCCGGACTACAGATACGCAGTATTTT CASSSPRTTDTQYF